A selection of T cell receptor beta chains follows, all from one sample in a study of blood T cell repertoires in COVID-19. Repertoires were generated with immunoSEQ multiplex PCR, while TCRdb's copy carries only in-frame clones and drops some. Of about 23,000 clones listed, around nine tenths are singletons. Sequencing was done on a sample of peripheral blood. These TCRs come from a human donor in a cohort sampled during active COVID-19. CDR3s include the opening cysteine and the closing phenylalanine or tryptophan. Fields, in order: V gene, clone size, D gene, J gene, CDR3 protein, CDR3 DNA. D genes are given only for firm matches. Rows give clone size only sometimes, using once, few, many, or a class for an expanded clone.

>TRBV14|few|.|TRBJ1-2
CASSPDRNYGYTF
TGTGCCAGCAGCCCCGACAGGAACTATGGCTACACCTTC
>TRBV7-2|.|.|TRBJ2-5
CASSRGAAGAILETQYF
TGTGCCAGCAGCAGAGGTGCAGCGGGCGCGATTTTAGAGACCCAGTACTTC
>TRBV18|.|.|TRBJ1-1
CASSPPGGVNTEAFF
TGTGCCAGCTCACCACCGGGGGGGGTGAACACTGAAGCTTTCTTT
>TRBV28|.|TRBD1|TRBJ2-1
CASSPGQGSYNEQFF
TGTGCCAGCAGTCCGGGACAGGGCTCCTACAATGAGCAGTTCTTC
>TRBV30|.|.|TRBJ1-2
CAWKRGQGNGYTF
TGTGCCTGGAAGCGCGGGCAGGGGAATGGCTACACCTTC
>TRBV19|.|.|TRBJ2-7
CASSRDFPYEQYF
TGTGCCAGTAGTAGGGACTTCCCCTACGAGCAGTACTTC
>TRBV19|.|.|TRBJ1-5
CASSSEPYNQPQHF
TGTGCCAGTAGTAGCGAACCTTACAATCAGCCCCAGCATTTT
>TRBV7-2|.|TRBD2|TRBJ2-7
CASSLEIGGGLAYEQYF
TGTGCCAGCAGCTTAGAGATCGGCGGGGGGCTTGCCTACGAGCAGTACTTC
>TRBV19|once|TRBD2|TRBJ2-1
CASSVLAGGFNEQFF
TGTGCCAGTAGTGTACTAGCGGGGGGGTTTAATGAGCAGTTCTTC
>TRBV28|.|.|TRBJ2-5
CASRPGLTQETQYF
TGTGCCAGCAGGCCCGGACTGACTCAAGAGACCCAGTACTTC
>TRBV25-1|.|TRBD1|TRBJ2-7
CASSAGQGLGYEQYF
TGTGCCAGCAGTGCGGGACAGGGCCTTGGTTACGAGCAGTACTTC
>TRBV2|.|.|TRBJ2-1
CASTDNSYNEQFF
TGTGCCAGCACCGACAACTCCTACAATGAGCAGTTCTTC
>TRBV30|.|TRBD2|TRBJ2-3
CAWSRTGGWADTQYF
TGTGCCTGGAGTAGGACGGGAGGGTGGGCAGATACGCAGTATTTT
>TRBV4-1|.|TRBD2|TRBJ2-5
CASSQPTSGRETQYF
TGCGCCAGCAGCCAGCCGACTAGCGGGAGGGAGACCCAGTACTTC
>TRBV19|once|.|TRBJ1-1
CASSIMGANTEAFF
TGTGCCAGTAGTATTATGGGCGCGAACACTGAAGCTTTCTTT
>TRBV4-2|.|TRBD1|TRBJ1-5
CASRKIGGSQPQHF
TGTGCCAGCAGGAAGATAGGGGGCAGTCAGCCCCAGCATTTT
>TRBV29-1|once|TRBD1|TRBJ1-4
CSGRDSGEKLFF
TGCAGCGGCCGGGACAGCGGAGAAAAACTGTTTTTT
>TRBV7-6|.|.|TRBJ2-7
CASRRDNNYEQYF
TGTGCCAGCAGGAGAGACAACAACTACGAGCAGTACTTC
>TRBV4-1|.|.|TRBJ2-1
CASSQDYYNEQFF
TGCGCCAGCAGCCAAGATTACTACAATGAGCAGTTCTTC
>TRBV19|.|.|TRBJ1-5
CASSIVRVASNQPQHF
TGTGCCAGTAGTATAGTCAGGGTGGCGAGCAATCAGCCCCAGCATTTT
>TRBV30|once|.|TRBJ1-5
CAWSSGLDQPQHF
TGTGCCTGGAGCTCGGGACTAGATCAGCCCCAGCATTTT
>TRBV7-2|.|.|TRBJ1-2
CASSTNRALVYGYTF
TGTGCCAGCAGCACTAACAGGGCATTGGTATACGGCTACACCTTC
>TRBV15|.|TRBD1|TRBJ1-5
CATSRNSPGQGPRYSNQPQHF
TGTGCCACCAGTCGTAACTCCCCGGGACAGGGGCCGCGATATAGCAATCAGCCCCAGCATTTT
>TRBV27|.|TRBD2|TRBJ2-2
CASRLRRGGTGELFF
TGTGCCAGCAGGCTGAGGCGGGGGGGCACCGGGGAGCTGTTTTTT
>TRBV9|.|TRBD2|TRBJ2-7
CASSVDSSGGKYEQYF
TGTGCCAGCAGCGTAGATAGTAGCGGGGGGAAGTACGAGCAGTACTTC
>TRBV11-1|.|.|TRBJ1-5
CASSPGTHQPQHF
TGTGCCAGCAGCCCCGGGACTCATCAGCCCCAGCATTTT
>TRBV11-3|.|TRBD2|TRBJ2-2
CASGPGTTRVRELFF
TGTGCCAGCGGCCCCGGGACTACAAGAGTTAGGGAGCTGTTTTTT
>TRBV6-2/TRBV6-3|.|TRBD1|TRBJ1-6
CASSFRTGNSPLHF
TGTGCCAGCAGTTTCCGGACAGGAAATTCACCCCTCCACTTT
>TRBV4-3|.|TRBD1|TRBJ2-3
CASSQGATQYF
TGCGCCAGCTCACAGGGGGCTACGCAGTATTTT
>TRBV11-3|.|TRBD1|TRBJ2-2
CASSLELTGANTGELFF
TGTGCCAGCAGCTTAGAGTTGACAGGGGCGAACACCGGGGAGCTGTTTTTT
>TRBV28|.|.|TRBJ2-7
CASSGPQKNRASYEQYF
TGTGCCAGCAGCGGGCCTCAAAAGAACAGGGCCTCCTACGAGCAGTACTTC